This TCR beta chain is from a study of identifying expanded T cells in peripheral blood (dated by TCRdb to between 2018 and 2021). For context, the study as a whole: Technical replicates were generated by sequencing separate aliquots of the same genomic DNA pool, and four replicates were compared pairwise. General study outcomes and caveats: The binomial model flagged approximately 1.2 differentially abundant clones between technical replicates, compared with about 16 over two weeks and 19 over roughly 4 weeks. In all healthy donors, the variance in clone template counts between samples taken two to three weeks apart rose significantly as total template count increased. The authors expected that biological variance in healthy repertoires might rise further over much longer intervals, such as months to years. The beta-binomial model significantly reduced the number of clones called differentially abundant and the false-positive rate across all healthy-donor time intervals.

No immune events, such as infections, were documented for the healthy donors during the collection period. Blood repertoires from healthy donors were used as a training cohort for calibrating time-dependent variance in a beta-binomial model of differential abundance of T-cell clones. There were about ten healthy donors in the training cohort, of whom 3 were female and 7 were male. On average the donors were about 40 years old, and their ages spanned about 29 to 64 years. Obtained from a commercial supplier, whole blood was collected from each healthy donor at three time points set around 2 weeks apart. Genomic DNA was extracted from unsorted whole blood for immunosequencing. This clone was seen just once. This receptor's antigen is unknown. No much larger clone is present one base from it, and per-base qualities are unavailable. Deletion took 7 bases off V and 3 bases off J, with a span of 14 bases between the germline ends. CDR1 is given as LNHDA and CDR2 as SQIVND, both from the germline V gene (reference sequence). Measured from the cysteine to the phenylalanine, the CDR3 is 14 residues long. CDR3 DNA is the only sequence kept; it has 42 bases, read in frame from the first base.

TCRbeta CDR3 regions were profiled with the immunoSEQ Assay using bias-controlled multiplex PCR amplification of genomic DNA. The authors' pipeline ran thus. The absolute abundance of each unique TCRbeta CDR3 region was quantified after sequences were collapsed and filtered. Two models were used to test differential abundance: a binomial model (Fisher-equivalent) and a beta-binomial model that adds time-dependent variance fitted from healthy donors. Any clone with fewer than 5 combined templates was excluded, and a clone was called differentially abundant if its Benjamini-Hochberg FDR was below 0.01. Using the form v = (b*log(k)+a)^2, the beta-binomial variance was modeled as a function of the total template count across the two samples. Here the immuneACCESS table is served through TCRdb, limited to in-frame sequences with V and J called. Missing clones are a known gap in these copies; in checked studies unresolved V genes cover under half, and the rest lacks a known reason. D and trimming come from the DNA, and the V and J calls and clone size come from that table. The sample data list 97,000 or so clones, and approximately 89% of these were observed just once. The ten largest clones capture 12% to 15% of the sample.

Sequenced material: blood. The clonotype was recovered from a person between 18 and 70 years old in good health. This chain is built from TRBV19 and TRBJ2-3; the D gene assignment is ambiguous. The CDR3 region: CASTRTSRTDTQYF. The sequence in DNA is TGTGCCAGTACTCGAACCAGCCGGACAGATACGCAGTATTTT.